Each of the 18 T cell receptor beta chains below was sequenced from the same sample in a study of tumor-infiltrating lymphocytes in primary liver carcinoma listed by TCRdb under 2017. Blood RNA was extracted from unsorted whole blood using TRIzol reagent, and germline DNA was obtained with the DNeasy Blood & Tissue kit. For sequencing, an Illumina HiSeq 2500 was employed. TCRbeta-specific cDNA was reverse-transcribed from about 500 ng total RNA using a constant-region primer and ProtoScript II reverse transcriptase. The TCRbeta libraries were prepared through three rounds of nested multiplex PCR following a slightly modified ARM-PCR procedure. The first two PCR rounds used multiplex TRBV1-TRBV30 forward primers with a Cbeta reverse primer, each for approximately 9 cycles. Starting from the raw public reads, TCRdb applied fastp trimming at Q25, assembled clones with MiXCR and retained in-frame beta chains. Duplicate CDR3 protein sequences are folded into a single record with the most common DNA and genes. The sample profile shows fewer than 400,000 distinct CDR3 sequences; less than 75% of them were found once. About 8.4% of the sample belongs to the ten largest clones.

The sequenced material came from peripheral blood. The source is a man aged 35 to 55 with primary liver carcinoma and hepatitis B virus infection.

The chain recombines TRBV7-9 with TRBJ2-7; 7 bases fit TRBD1. This CDR3 has 14 residues. The V and J ends lost 3 bases and 3 bases, in that order; junction bases with no gene match: 5. Germline lookup yields CDR1 SEHNR and CDR2 FQNEAQ (reference sequence). CDR3 DNA sequence: TGTGCCAGCAGCTTCGGGACAGCGATCTACGAGCAGTACTTC. It translates to CASSFGTAIYEQYF.

About this clonotype: A much larger clone differs by one base, so this may be a read error. V gene TRBV6-2 or TRBV6-3 combines with J gene TRBJ2-3; 8 nucleotides line up with TRBD1. Germline-derived CDR1 and CDR2 are MNHEY and SVGEGT. The CDR3 contains 14 residues. CDR3 in amino acids: CVSRPGQVTDTQYF. The DNA for the CDR3 is TGTGTCAGCAGACCGGGACAGGTCACAGATACGCAGTATTTT.

Details on this clonotype: This may be a read error, as it is one base from a much larger clone. The rearrangement joins TRBV4-2 to TRBJ1-5; D not certain. The germline gives CDR1 LGHNA, CDR2 YNFKEQ. V was trimmed by 1 base and J by 0 bases, leaving 7 bases between them. The CDR3 has 15 amino acids. The CDR3 sequence is CASSQGLNSNQPQHF. The CDR3, as DNA: TGTGCCAGCAGCCAAGGACTCAATAGCAATCAGCCCCAGCATTTT.

Of note for this clonotype: In this CDR3 the conserved last residue, phenylalanine or tryptophan, is missing, so a read error is likely. The chain links TRBV6-5 to TRBJ2-1; D is possibly TRBD2 (6 bases). The CDR3 is made up of 17 amino acids. Germline-derived CDR1 and CDR2 are MNHEY and SVGAGI. CDR3 nucleotide sequence: TGTGCCAGCAGTTACTCCGCGGGGTGGGTGTCCTACGATGAGCAGTTCTCC. Protein sequence: CASSYSAGWVSYDEQFS.

Notes on this clonotype: A much larger clone differs from this one at a single base, so this may be a read error. This sequence joins TRBV12-3 or TRBV12-4 and TRBJ1-5, with 8 bases aligning to TRBD1. The CDR3 runs 16 residues. The CDR3 sequence: CASSLSGGGSNEPQHF. In nucleotides, the CDR3 is TGTGCCAGCAGTTTATCAGGGGGCGGAAGCAATGAGCCCCAGCATTTT.

Concerning this clonotype itself: This may stem from a read error, because a much larger clone lies one nucleotide away. J is TRBJ2-4 and V is TRBV11-2; 9 bases fit TRBD1. Germline CDR1 reads SGHAT; CDR2 reads FQNNGV. This CDR3 has 15 amino acids. The CDR3 DNA reads TGTGTCAGCAGCTTTCCTGGGACAGGGAAAAACATTCAGTACTTC. Its translation is CVSSFPGTGKNIQYF.

This clonotype is deemed medium-sized. The V gene is TRBV5-4, the J gene TRBJ2-2; 11 bases align to TRBD2. This CDR3 contains 16 residues. The V gene end was trimmed by 1 base and the J gene end by 5 bases; junction bases not matched to a gene: 4. The germline gives CDR1 SGHNT, CDR2 YYREEE (reference sequence). CDR3 residues: CASSLTSGSRTGELFF. CDR3 coding DNA: TGTGCCAGCAGCTTGACTAGCGGGAGTCGGACCGGGGAGCTGTTTTTT.

As concerns this clonotype: Compared with germline, one end of the junction differs, possibly owing to a read error. The chain recombines TRBV6-2 or TRBV6-3 with TRBJ1-2; D is uncertain. CDR3 size: 13 residues. Germline V lookup: CDR1 MNHEY, CDR2 SVGEGT. The DNA of the CDR3 is TGTGCTAGCAGTTACAAACGGAACTGTGGCTACACCTTC. Its protein product is CASSYKRNCGYTF.

A word on this clonotype: A read error may produce the germline difference seen at one junction end. V gene TRBV11-2 combines with J gene TRBJ1-6, with a weak D call TRBD1 (5 bases). This CDR3 spans 15 amino acids. Germline V gene lookup returns CDR1 SGHAT and CDR2 FQNNGV. The CDR3 loop is CASSLGAGINSPLHF. For the CDR3, the DNA is TGCGCCAGCAGCTTAGGGGCAGGAATTAATTCACCCCTGCACTTT.

The rearrangement joins TRBV6-5 to TRBJ2-6; no definite D call. Germline CDR1 and CDR2: MNHEY and SVGAGI. Trimming left V 8 bases short and J 4 bases short, with 18 bases between. The CDR3 length is 16 residues. In nucleotides, the CDR3 is TGTGCCAGCTGCTACTCAGCGACGGCCGGGGCCAACGTCCTGACTTTC. This sequence encodes CASCYSATAGANVLTF.

This clonotype showed up many times. The chain recombines TRBV12-3 or TRBV12-4 with TRBJ2-5; 9 bases match TRBD2. V shed 4 bases and J 4 bases; nucleotides not matched to a gene: 4. The CDR3 has 14 amino acids. The CDR3 reads CASSSERGAETQYF. For the CDR3, the DNA is TGTGCCAGCAGTTCAGAGCGGGGGGCAGAGACCCAGTACTTC.

Regarding this clonotype: A read error is likely, as this CDR3 ends without the conserved phenylalanine or tryptophan. The chain employs TRBV12-3 or TRBV12-4 and TRBJ1-1, with TRBD1 as a possible D gene (6 bases). The CDR3 contains 14 residues. Trimming stripped 3 bases from V and 1 base from J, with 9 bases between. The CDR3 bases are TGTGCCAGCAGTTTCCAGGGGAGGAACACTGAAGCTTTCTTA. Protein product: CASSFQGRNTEAFL.

V and J are TRBV5-4 and TRBJ2-4, with D tentatively TRBD1 (6 bases). Germline lookup yields CDR1 SGHNT and CDR2 YYREEE (reference sequence). Between the trimmed V and J ends, which lost 0 bases and 7 bases, there was a span of 14 bases. CDR3 length: 15 residues. The CDR3 DNA reads as TGTGCCAGCAGCTTGGCCGGGACAAGGGATAACATTCAGTACTTC. This codes for CASSLAGTRDNIQYF.

Points on this clonotype: With a much larger clone just one base away, this may be a read error. This rearrangement joins TRBV4-1 to TRBJ1-1, with D hard to call. Germline V gene lookup returns CDR1 MGHRA and CDR2 YSYEKL. This CDR3 comprises 12 residues. The CDR3 DNA follows: TGCGCCAGCAACCAACCTACCGGCGGGGCTTTCTTT. Protein product: CASNQPTGGAFF.

Of note for this clonotype: A single base separates this from a much larger clone, so it may be a read error. The gene calls are TRBV7-8 and TRBJ1-2; D is undetermined. The V gene lost 5 bases and the J gene lost 8 bases, with 15 bases spanning the gap. Germline values: CDR1 SGHVS, CDR2 FQNEAQ. The CDR3 runs to 13 residues. CDR3 sequence: CASSADPMSGYTF. In nucleotides, the CDR3 is TGTGCCAGCAGCGCGGACCCAATGAGCGGCTACACCTTC.

Comments on this clonotype: One end of the junction varies from germline; a read error may be responsible. The rearrangement joins TRBV24-1 to TRBJ2-7, with 8 bases fitting TRBD2. Germline CDR1 KGHDR, CDR2 SFDVKD. The CDR3 has 14 residues. The DNA of the CDR3 is TGTGCCATCAGTGACCCCTCGGGACTAGACGAGCAGTACTTC. Its protein product is CAISDPSGLDEQYF.

For this clonotype: A much larger clone lies one base from this, so it may be a read error. V and J are TRBV6-6 and TRBJ2-2, with D tentatively TRBD1 (8 bases). This CDR3 is built from 16 residues. Germline lookup yields CDR1 MNHNY and CDR2 SVGAGI (reference sequence). V lost 7 bases, J lost 7 bases, and 22 bases lay in between. In DNA, the CDR3 is TGTGCCAGCAACAGGGGGGACTATAGATATGGCGGGGAGCTGTTTTTT. Amino acids: CASNRGDYRYGGELFF.

V usage is TRBV5-6 and J usage is TRBJ2-1, with unresolved D. V lost 4 bases, J lost 0 bases, and 8 bases lay in between. The CDR3 spans 14 residues. Germline V CDR1 and CDR2: SGHDT, YYEEEE. In DNA form, the CDR3 reads TGTGCCAGCAGCCGAAAGAGCTCCTACAATGAGCAGTTCTTC. Its translation is CASSRKSSYNEQFF.